Below, 15 T cell receptor beta chains from the same sample are listed, as sequenced in a study of cytomegalovirus exposure and HLA in healthy donors. The PCR ran on 60 Vbeta and 13 Jbeta primers. Sequenced by immunoSEQ multiplex PCR; TCRdb stores in-frame clones only, minus some. Seen here are 150,000 to 200,000 clones, around 77% observed once, and the top ten hold approximately 3.7%. Input material: PBMCs. These receptors were obtained from a young man in good health and CMV-seropositive.

The rearrangement links TRBV6-5 to TRBJ1-2; 7 bases agree with TRBD1. Germline-derived CDR1 and CDR2 are MNHEY and SVGAGI. J lost 6 bases, V lost 8 bases, and 12 bases had no gene match. The CDR3 runs 14 residues. The DNA of the CDR3 is TGTGCCAGCCGGTCCAGGGGGTATTCGGATGGCTACACCTTC. It yields the protein CASRSRGYSDGYTF.

The count of this clone is one. The chain recombines TRBV7-2 with TRBJ2-7; D gene unclear. Germline V gene lookup returns CDR1 SGHTA and CDR2 FQGNSA. V was shortened by 1 base and J by 0 bases, with 7 bases between the two germline ends. The CDR3 totals 14 residues. As DNA, the CDR3 is TGTGCCAGCAGCTTAGGAGTCACCTCCTACGAGCAGTACTTC. Its translation is CASSLGVTSYEQYF.

This clone came up once. The CDR3: CASSFGSTDTQYF. For the CDR3, the DNA is TGCGCCAGCAGCTTTGGCAGCACAGATACGCAGTATTTT. The rearrangement links TRBV5-1 to TRBJ2-3, with D unclear. Germline CDR1 is SGHRS and CDR2 is YFSETQ. The CDR3 runs 13 residues. The V end lost 2 bases, the J end lost 0 bases, and 4 bases lay between the germline ends.

The chain couples TRBV30 to TRBJ2-7, with unresolved D. The CDR3 sequence is 10 residues long. Germline V gives CDR1 GTSNPN, CDR2 SVGIG (reference sequence). The V and J ends lost 3 bases and 7 bases respectively, with 7 bases between them. CDR3 sequence (DNA): TGTGCCTGGAGCCGCCGGGAGCAGTACTTC. Translated: CAWSRREQYF.

V and J are TRBV6-1 and TRBJ2-5, with D perhaps matching TRBD2 (5 bases). Trimming pared 0 bases from V and 4 bases from J, leaving 15 bases between. CDR1 is MNHNS and CDR2 is SASEGT in the germline V gene. The CDR3 loop spans 16 amino acids. The CDR3 is CASSEAVDFTLETQYF. CDR3 DNA sequence: TGTGCCAGCAGTGAAGCGGTGGACTTTACTTTAGAGACCCAGTACTTC.

CDR3 region: CASSLVADRAFF. CDR3 in DNA: TGTGCCAGCAGCTTAGTAGCGGACCGCGCTTTCTTT. V is TRBV7-2 and J is TRBJ1-1; D gene uncertain. Germline CDR1 SGHTA, CDR2 FQGNSA. The ends were cut back, 1 base at V and 11 bases at J, with 11 bases in the middle. The CDR3 totals 12 residues.

This chain joins TRBV6-5 and TRBJ1-5, with D maybe TRBD1 (5 bases). CDR1 and CDR2 (germline): MNHEY, SVGAGI. This CDR3 spans 13 amino acids. Trimming took off 2 bases at V and 6 bases at J, with 8 bases between the two ends. The CDR3 spells CASSYRRGQPQHF. The CDR3 DNA reads as TGTGCCAGCAGTTACAGAAGGGGTCAGCCCCAGCATTTT.

V usage is TRBV4-1 and J usage is TRBJ2-1; D uncertain. Germline V gene data show CDR1 as MGHRA and CDR2 as YSYEKL. V was cut by 3 bases and J by 8 bases, with 11 bases left in between. CDR3 length: 13 residues. CDR3 sequence (DNA): TGCGCCAGCAGCCATTCCCCCGTATATGAGCAGTTCTTC. This sequence encodes CASSHSPVYEQFF.

This chain uses TRBV30 with TRBJ2-5, with 9 bases lining up with TRBD1. The germline gives CDR1 GTSNPN, CDR2 SVGIG (reference sequence). Unmatched junction bases numbered 4, after V lost 0 bases and J lost 2 bases. This CDR3 contains 15 residues. In nucleotides, the CDR3 is TGTGCCTGGAGTGTCGGGACAGGGAGTCAAGAGACCCAGTACTTC. This gives the protein CAWSVGTGSQETQYF.

This chain joins TRBV5-1 and TRBJ2-5; possible D gene TRBD1, 6 bases. Trimming left V 3 bases short and J 6 bases short, with 15 bases between. There are 14 residues in the CDR3. The germline V gene encodes CDR1 SGHRS and CDR2 YFSETQ. For the CDR3, the DNA is TGCGCCAGCAGCTCCCCGGCAGGGGAGAAGACCCAGTACTTC. It codes for CASSSPAGEKTQYF.

The chain recombines TRBV5-1 with TRBJ2-2; 7 bases fit TRBD2. The CDR3 length is 13 residues. The germline V gene has CDR1 SGHRS and CDR2 YFSETQ. V was pared by 3 bases and J by 7 bases, with 3 bases of the junction left unmatched. The CDR3: CASSWEGGGELFF. The CDR3 DNA follows: TGCGCCAGCAGCTGGGAGGGCGGCGGGGAGCTGTTTTTT.

J is TRBJ2-2 and V is TRBV27, with 7 positions matching TRBD2. Germline loops: CDR1 MNHEY, CDR2 SMNVEV (reference sequence). Losses at the gene ends were 5 bases for V and 6 bases for J; bases not matched to a gene: 6. The length of the CDR3 is 14 residues. CDR3: CASSRGGIPGELFF. The CDR3 DNA is TGTGCCAGCAGTAGGGGAGGGATCCCCGGGGAGCTGTTTTTT.

This clone was detected a few times. This rearrangement joins TRBV28 to TRBJ1-1, with 10 bases fitting TRBD1. J lost 4 bases, V lost 4 bases, and 9 bases had no gene match. This CDR3 has 16 amino acids. Per the germline V gene, CDR1 is MDHEN and CDR2 is SYDVKM. This CDR3 reads CASSSGTGARGTEAFF. CDR3 nucleotides: TGTGCCAGCAGTTCCGGGACAGGGGCTCGGGGCACTGAAGCTTTCTTT.

Concerning this clone: The same CDR3 can be traced to other DNA sequences in this sample. V gene TRBV6-5 combines with J gene TRBJ2-7; TRBD1 agrees at 7 bases. V lost 6 bases and J lost 0; bases outside the gene matches: 5. This CDR3 is built from 14 residues. Germline CDR1 reads MNHEY; CDR2 reads SVGAGI. The CDR3 spells CASRIDRASYEQYF. The CDR3 nucleotides read TGTGCCAGCAGGATAGACAGGGCCTCCTACGAGCAGTACTTC.

This clone was counted a few times. V usage is TRBV13 and J usage is TRBJ2-7; a possible D gene is TRBD1 (5 bases). Deletions cut 2 bases from V and 1 base from J, with 21 bases between. This CDR3 comprises 18 residues. Germline-derived CDR1 and CDR2 are PRHDT and FYEKMQ (reference sequence). The CDR3 loop is CASSLFISRGKISYEQYF. DNA for the CDR3: TGTGCCAGCAGCTTATTTATTTCTAGGGGTAAGATATCCTACGAGCAGTACTTC. The variable domain in full, completed from reference TRBV13 and TRBJ2-7, reads AAGVIQSPRHLIKEKRETATLKCYPIPRHDTVYWYQQGPGQDPQFLISFYEKMQSDKGSIPDRFSAQQFSDYHSELNMSSLELGDSALYFCASSLFISRGKISYEQYFGPGTRLTVT.